This T cell receptor (beta chain) comes out of a study of T cells in Graves' hyperthyroidism and ophthalmopathy. Study as a whole: The blood sample was taken at first diagnosis, before treatment began.

Between the trimmed V and J ends, which lost 2 bases and 6 bases, there was a span of 14 bases. CDR1 and CDR2 (germline): MNHEY, SVGEGT. The CDR3 totals 15 residues. Amplification yielded TCR beta CDR3 regions, with RNA transcripts as the source. The HTBI primer set drove a first-round RT-PCR of the TCR CDR3. TCRdb used MiXCR to reprocess the multiplex PCR reads, holding one entry per CDR3 protein. The sample has hundreds of thousands of distinct CDR3 sequences, roughly 15% seen once. The sample holds many counts of this clonotype. Uncontrolled infection, other autoimmune disease, pregnancy or lactation led to exclusion. Clinicians diagnosed patients from clinical symptoms, serum thyroxine and TRAb, thyroid ultrasound and orbital computed tomography.

Sequencing used blood. The chain uses TRBV6-2 or TRBV6-3 and TRBJ1-5; D remains unclear. This TCR was sampled from a woman aged 45-60 years with Graves' ophthalmopathy. CDR3 in amino acids: CASSYGWRETQPQHF. The DNA for the CDR3 is TGTGCCAGCAGTTACGGCTGGAGGGAAACTCAGCCCCAGCATTTT.